The clone carrying this T cell receptor beta chain was detected only once. What it binds is unknown. The sample originates from a study of long-term antiretroviral therapy in people with HIV. Study observations and caveats: Repertoire dominance by clones expanded before ART was seen at all time points.

The CDR3 runs 14 residues. The V and J ends lost 0 bases and 6 bases respectively, with 11 bases between them. Germline V lookup: CDR1 MNHEY, CDR2 SVGAGI. Version v3.0 of the immunoSEQ assay ran at survey level. Produced via immunoSEQ multiplex PCR; TCRdb's table is partial and in-frame only. The table records approximately 10,000 clones, around three quarters of them present only once. The origin of this receptor is a man aged 40-49 years with HIV. The material sequenced was unsorted PBMCs, taken 3.1 years before starting antiretroviral therapy. This chain joins TRBV6-5 and TRBJ1-1, with D perhaps matching TRBD1 (6 bases). The CDR3 loop reads CASSYSFAGAEAFF. The CDR3 nucleotides read TGTGCCAGCAGTTACTCATTTGCAGGGGCTGAAGCTTTCTTT.